The 17 T cell receptor beta chains below come from one sample, sequenced in a study of metastatic and nonmetastatic thyroid tumors. TCRdb reassembled clones from the PCR reads with MiXCR. The data show about 70,000 clones, around 19% seen once. All patients reached thyroid surgery having received no treatment beforehand. The sample taken for sequencing was blood. Receptors were obtained from a female donor with papillary thyroid cancer or a benign thyroid nodule (not recorded which). Some clones in this sample may be carry-over from other donors' samples.

DNA of the CDR3: TGTGCCAGCGCGAAAGGGACTAGCTACTACAATGAGCAGTTCTTC. This codes for CASAKGTSYYNEQFF. The chain links TRBV5-6 to TRBJ2-1; the match to TRBD2 covers 9 bases. The junction had 8 bases not matched to a gene; V was cut back by 7 bases and J by 3 bases. The CDR3 consists of 15 residues. Germline CDR1 and CDR2: SGHDT and YYEEEE.

This clone was seen ten or more times. The chain has TRBV3-1 and TRBJ2-1; D may match TRBD1 or TRBD2 (5 bases each). Trimming left V 0 bases short and J 15 bases short, with 15 bases between. The CDR3 is made up of 13 amino acids. Germline CDR1 LGHDT, CDR2 YNNKEL (reference sequence). The CDR3 nucleotides are TGTGCCAGCAGCCAAGATGGGACCCCGATGCGGTTCTTC. Residues: CASSQDGTPMRFF.

In this sample, this clone turned up many times. The chain is built from TRBV6-1 and TRBJ1-2; a possible D gene is TRBD1 (6 bases). Germline CDR1 is MNHNS and CDR2 is SASEGT. The CDR3 spans 14 residues. V gave up 2 bases and J gave up 4 bases, with 11 bases separating them. In DNA, the CDR3 is TGTGCCAGCAGTGAAACCGGGACAATCTATGGCTACACCTTC. The encoded protein is CASSETGTIYGYTF.

This clone showed up just a few times. This chain connects TRBV27 to TRBJ1-6; the D gene is possibly TRBD1 (5 bases). The CDR3 runs to 15 residues. The germline CDR1 and CDR2 sequences are MNHEY and SMNVEV (reference sequence). V dropped 1 base and J dropped 15 bases, with 19 bases sitting between them. CDR3 residues: CASSLYGGPLPHLHF. CDR3 in DNA: TGTGCCAGCAGTTTATATGGGGGACCCCTCCCACACCTCCACTTT.

This clone was counted many times. The chain couples TRBV12-3 or TRBV12-4 to TRBJ2-2; D is undetermined. Trimming shortened V by 3 bases and J by 5 bases, and 7 bases separated the two germline ends. This CDR3 contains 13 residues. The CDR3 loop is CASSLTETGELFF. The CDR3 nucleotides are TGTGCCAGCAGTTTGACGGAGACCGGGGAGCTGTTTTTT.

This clone has more than one count but fewer than ten. Its ends do not fully match the called genes, so a read error is possible. This chain connects TRBV6-2 or TRBV6-3 to TRBJ2-3; D is perhaps TRBD1 or TRBD2 (5 bases each). The CDR3 contains 18 residues. The germline V gene encodes CDR1 MNHEY and CDR2 SVGEGT. The CDR3 here is CASSHSKSGSGFPDTQYF. CDR3 in DNA: TGTGCCAGCAGTCACTCGAAATCAGGGTCGGGGTTCCCAGATACGCAGTATTTT.

This clone was seen many times. The genes are TRBV6-1 and TRBJ1-3; D is possibly TRBD1 (5 bases). CDR1 is MNHNS and CDR2 is SASEGT in the germline V gene. CDR3 length equals 16 residues. Trimming pared 8 bases from V and 0 bases from J, leaving 17 bases between. This CDR3 is CASFPWGSISGNTIYF. Here the CDR3 DNA reads TGTGCCAGCTTCCCCTGGGGCTCCATCTCTGGAAACACCATATATTTT.

The chain uses TRBV13 and TRBJ1-3; 8 bases are a match to TRBD1. In germline, CDR1 is PRHDT, CDR2 FYEKMQ (reference sequence). Trimming removed 4 bases from V and 3 bases from J; junction bases left unmatched: 8. This CDR3 is built from 16 residues. CDR3 sequence: CASSSRTGLFGNTIYF. Here the CDR3 DNA reads TGTGCCAGCAGCTCCCGGACAGGGCTCTTTGGAAACACCATATATTTT.

For this clone: A single base separates this from a much larger clone, so it may be a read error. Other nucleotide sequences in the sample specify the same CDR3. The chain recombines TRBV2 with TRBJ2-5; 13 bases are a match to TRBD2. Germline V gives CDR1 SNHLY, CDR2 FYNNEI. The CDR3 covers 17 residues. V shed 6 bases, J shed 2 bases, and the junction held 9 bases outside the gene matches. CDR3 amino acids: CASRKTPGLAGQETQYF. The CDR3 DNA reads as TGTGCCAGCAGAAAAACTCCGGGACTAGCGGGACAAGAGACCCAGTACTTC. Filled out from reference TRBV2 and TRBJ2-5, the complete variable domain reads EPEVTQTPSHQVTQMGQEVILRCVPISNHLYFYWYRQILGQKVEFLVSFYNNEISEKSEIFDDQFSVERPDGSNFTLKIRSTKLEDSAMYFCASRKTPGLAGQETQYFGPGTRLLVL.

With regard to this clone: Possible read error: a much larger clone is one base away. This rearrangement joins TRBV9 to TRBJ2-7; either TRBD1 or TRBD2 may supply D (5 bases each). Germline lookup yields CDR1 SGDLS and CDR2 YYNGEE. CDR3 size: 13 residues. The CDR3 sequence is CPSSVALGVEQYF. CDR3 nucleotide sequence: TGTCCCAGCAGCGTAGCTTTGGGGGTCGAGCAGTACTTC.

The table lists this clone with many counts. This CDR3 is missing its conserved last phenylalanine or tryptophan, likely due to a read error. The J gene is TRBJ2-2, the V gene TRBV9, with unresolved D. V was trimmed by 0 bases and J by 7 bases, leaving 4 bases between them. Germline V gene lookup returns CDR1 SGDLS and CDR2 YYNGEE. CDR3 size: 12 residues. CDR3 loop: CASSVGVGELFS. CDR3 in DNA: TGTGCCAGCAGCGTAGGGGTCGGGGAGCTGTTTTCT.

CDR3 protein: CASSQKAGDSSHEQYF. The CDR3 nucleotides are TGTGCCAGCAGCCAGAAAGCGGGAGATAGTTCCCACGAGCAGTACTTC. The gene calls are TRBV4-2 and TRBJ2-7; TRBD2 agrees at 8 bases. Losses at the gene ends were 3 bases for V and 5 bases for J; bases not matched to a gene: 12. The V gene's germline CDR1 is LGHNA and CDR2 YNFKEQ. There are 16 residues in the CDR3.

The table lists this clone with many counts. The V and J genes are TRBV6-1 and TRBJ2-5, with TRBD2 as a possible D gene (5 bases). Per germline, CDR1 MNHNS and CDR2 SASEGT. The V and J ends lost 5 bases and 2 bases respectively, with 18 bases between them. CDR3 length: 16 amino acids. CDR3 coding DNA: TGTGCCAGCAGTTTGGGAGCGCACACAGTTCAAGAGACCCAGTACTTC. Protein sequence: CASSLGAHTVQETQYF.

This clone was counted ten times or more. V usage is TRBV6-1 and J usage is TRBJ2-1, with a possible D match to TRBD2 (7 bases). The CDR3 has 16 amino acids. Germline V gene data show CDR1 as MNHNS and CDR2 as SASEGT. Between the trimmed V and J ends, which lost 4 bases and 2 bases, there was a span of 15 bases. The CDR3: CASSGGGGETYNEQFF. CDR3 nucleotide sequence: TGTGCCAGCAGTGGAGGGGGGGGTGAGACCTACAATGAGCAGTTCTTC.

This clone was seen repeatedly, ten times or more. The chain joins TRBV13 to TRBJ2-3; 13 nucleotides line up with TRBD2. The junction had 7 bases not matched to a gene; V was cut back by 3 bases and J by 1 base. This CDR3 contains 18 residues. CDR1 PRHDT and CDR2 FYEKMQ come from the germline V gene (reference sequence). CDR3: CASSFTSGGALGTDTQYF. The CDR3, as DNA: TGTGCCAGCAGCTTTACTAGCGGGGGGGCTCTCGGCACAGATACGCAGTATTTT.

At least ten counts were recorded for this clone. The gene calls are TRBV20-1 and TRBJ1-6, with 8 bases matching TRBD1. CDR1 and CDR2 (germline): DFQATT, SNEGSKA (reference sequence). V shed 7 bases, J shed 11 bases, and the junction held 13 bases outside the gene matches. There are 14 residues in the CDR3. The CDR3 reads CSEPPGGKRTPLHF. CDR3 in DNA: TGCAGTGAGCCACCAGGGGGCAAAAGAACACCCCTCCACTTT.

The sample holds many counts of this clone. The chain has TRBV20-1 and TRBJ1-5, with D possibly being TRBD1 (5 bases). Trimming cost V 6 bases and J 3 bases, with 15 bases left between them. This CDR3 is built from 14 residues. Germline CDR1 is DFQATT and CDR2 is SNEGSKA (reference sequence). CDR3 protein: CSAQPLTANQPQHF. The CDR3 region has the DNA TGCAGTGCCCAACCCTTGACAGCCAATCAGCCCCAGCATTTT.